This T cell receptor (beta chain) is from a study of cytomegalovirus exposure and HLA in healthy donors. Among the 90 to 150 subjects of the validation cohort, separate from the 666-subject first cohort, were the donors. General study results and limits: Reports credit the classifier with highly specific, highly sensitive diagnosis of cytomegalovirus status. Most TCR sequences were seen very rarely across donors, but some public TCRs occurred in many. Investigators reported fewer than 200 TCR beta chains as tied to cytomegalovirus.

The table came from immunoSEQ multiplex PCR; TCRdb's copy has only in-frame clones and leaves some out. The table shows about 48,000 clones, with just over 85% occurring only once. A remark on this clone: Its antigen is as yet unknown.

The sample comprised PBMCs. This clonotype originated in a woman aged 25 to 39 in good health and CMV-seronegative.

The CDR3 coding sequence is TGTGCCAGTGGGCAGGGGGATATAAAACACAGGGGCTACACCTTC. This translates into CASGQGDIKHRGYTF. This rearrangement joins TRBV6-1 to TRBJ1-2; 7 positions agree with TRBD1. Germline trimming cut 9 bases from V and 8 bases from J; bases unmatched to any gene: 18. The CDR3 spans 15 residues. Germline V gene lookup returns CDR1 MNHNS and CDR2 SASEGT.